This T cell receptor beta chain was observed in a study of T cells after yellow fever vaccination (dated by TCRdb to the late 2010s). About the investigation overall: The SMART-Seq v4 Ultra Low Input RNA kit was used to prepare libraries from fractions with low cell numbers. To track T-cell clones before and after primary and booster YFV17D yellow fever vaccination, bulk TCR alpha and beta repertoires were sequenced longitudinally. Two healthy male donors made up the cohort, one aged 18 to 30 years and the other aged 30 to 40 years. Bulk PBMC replicates and cell subsets were isolated from blood drawn at multiple timepoints before and after both primary and secondary immunization. On the study overall, not on this receptor specifically: After the booster, most of the clones that had expanded following primary vaccination were detected again (approximately 95% of CD4 and around 90% of CD8), which suggests that memory was broadly maintained. A small fraction of clonotypes appeared in both the CD4 and CD8 compartments, likely as a result of convergent recombination. Computational filtering was needed because FACS-sorted repertoires could contain abundant contaminating clonotypes from the bulk population. The study included only two donors, which limits how far the findings can be generalized. Compared with the primary T-cell response, the secondary T-cell response was faster but weaker, reaching its peak on day 5 rather than on day 15.

Spanning cysteine to phenylalanine, the CDR3 consists of 15 amino acids. The kept DNA is CDR3 alone, 45 bases in frame from the first base. The junction carries 11 bases between V and J, which are trimmed by 4 bases and 0 bases respectively. Sequences SGHNT (CDR1) and YYREEE (CDR2) are obtained from the germline V gene (reference sequence). TCR cDNA was synthesized by 5'RACE template switching, which introduced a universal primer site and unique molecular identifiers. cDNA synthesis was primed from both the TCR alpha and TCR beta constant segments. Two PCR steps were used to amplify libraries, with sample barcodes and sequencing adapters being added in the second step. Libraries were sequenced on Illumina HiSeq 2500 (2x100 bp) or NovaSeq (2x150 bp). Turning to the authors' computational methods: MIGEC was used to demultiplex reads and collapse the reads into UMI consensus sequences, and MiXCR was used for V(D)J alignment. Clonotypes responding to the vaccine were identified with edgeR on replicate PBMC samples, with the criteria of FDR below 0.01 and a log2 fold change above 5 up to day 15. Each bulk clonotype was labeled CD4 or CD8 based on which sequenced repertoire, CD4 or CD8, contained the clonotype at higher abundance. The public reads were quality trimmed at Q25 with fastp and then assembled into clones with MiXCR by TCRdb, keeping productive beta chains. Rows are unified per CDR3 protein, each entry keeping the most common DNA and genes. These V and J calls originate from TCRdb's pipeline instead of the authors' own analysis. Counted in this sample were under 300,000 distinct CDR3 sequences; roughly 13% of them appeared once. Roughly 0.5% of the sample comes from the top ten.

Sample treatment or condition, as interpreted from the label and publication: live attenuated yellow fever vaccine strain. PBMCs were isolated from peripheral blood using a standard Ficoll-Paque protocol. CD4 and CD8 T-cell fractions were isolated with Dynabeads CD4 and CD8 positive selection kits. TriZol was used to extract RNA from bulk PBMCs, from CD4 and CD8 fractions, and from dextramer-positive and dextramer-negative fractions. As to this clonotype: It has no known antigen specificity. Base qualities are not provided; no much larger clone lies one nucleotide away.

The clonotype comes from a man between 25 and 39 years old who received the YFV17D yellow fever vaccine. Sequencing used CD4+ T cells sorted from PBMCs, obtained 45 days after the yellow fever booster vaccination. This sequence uses TRBV5-4 and TRBJ2-1; possibly the D gene is TRBD2, per 5 matching bases. The DNA reads as follows: TGTGCCAGCAGCAGTAGCGTGCGCTCCTACAATGAGCAGTTCTTC. Protein translation: CASSSSVRSYNEQFF. With the rest looked up from the reference TRBV5-4 and TRBJ2-1 genes rather than sequenced, the full variable domain is ETGVTQSPTHLIKTRGQQVTLRCSSQSGHNTVSWYQQALGQGPQFIFQYYREEENGRGNFPPRFSGLQFPNYSSELNVNALELDDSALYLCASSSSVRSYNEQFFGPGTRLTVL.